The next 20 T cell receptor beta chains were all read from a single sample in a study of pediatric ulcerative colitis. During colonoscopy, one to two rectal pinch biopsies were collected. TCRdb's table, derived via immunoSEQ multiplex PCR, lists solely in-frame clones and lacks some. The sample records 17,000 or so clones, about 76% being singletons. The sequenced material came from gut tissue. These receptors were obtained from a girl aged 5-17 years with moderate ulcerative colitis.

The CDR3 spells CASSRQAPVPYSNQPQHF. The CDR3 bases are TGTGCCAGCAGTCGACAGGCCCCGGTCCCTTATAGCAATCAGCCCCAGCATTTT. The chain has TRBV7-8 and TRBJ1-5; weak D call: TRBD1 (6 bases). CDR3 length equals 18 residues. Trimming shortened V by 6 bases and J by 0 bases, and 21 bases separated the two germline ends. Germline loops: CDR1 SGHVS, CDR2 FQNEAQ.

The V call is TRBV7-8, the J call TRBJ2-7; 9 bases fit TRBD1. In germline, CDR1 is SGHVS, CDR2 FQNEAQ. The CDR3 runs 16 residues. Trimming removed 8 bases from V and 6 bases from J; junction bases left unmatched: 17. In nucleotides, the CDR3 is TGTGCCAGCGGCCGGGACAGGGTTTCTCACGGCCTCGAGCAGTACTTC. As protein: CASGRDRVSHGLEQYF.

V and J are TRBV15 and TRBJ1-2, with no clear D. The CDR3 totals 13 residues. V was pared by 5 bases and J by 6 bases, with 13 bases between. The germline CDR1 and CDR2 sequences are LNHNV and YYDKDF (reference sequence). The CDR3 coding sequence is TGTGCCACCAGCTTACAGAGTACCCATGGCTACACCTTC. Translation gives CATSLQSTHGYTF.

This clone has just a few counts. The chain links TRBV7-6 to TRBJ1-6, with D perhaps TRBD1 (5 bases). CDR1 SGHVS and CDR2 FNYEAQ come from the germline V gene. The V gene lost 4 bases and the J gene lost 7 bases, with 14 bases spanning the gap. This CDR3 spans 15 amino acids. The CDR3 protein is CASSSDPAGNSPLHF. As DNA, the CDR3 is TGTGCCAGCAGCTCGGACCCGGCAGGGAATTCACCCCTCCACTTT.

CDR3 in amino acids: CASSAGTGGRYTEAFF. CDR3 sequence (DNA): TGTGCCAGCAGCGCCGGGACAGGGGGCCGGTACACTGAAGCTTTCTTT. The chain couples TRBV9 to TRBJ1-1, with TRBD1 matching 12 bases. The germline V gene encodes CDR1 SGDLS and CDR2 YYNGEE. V lost 3 bases, J lost 3 bases, and 6 bases stayed unmatched. This CDR3 has 16 amino acids.

CDR3 residues: CASSPTVATNEKLFF. CDR3 DNA: TGCGCCAGCAGCCCGACGGTGGCAACTAATGAAAAACTGTTTTTT. The rearrangement joins TRBV5-1 to TRBJ1-4; D remains unclear. V lost 4 bases, J lost 0 bases, and 10 bases lay in between. Germline V gene lookup returns CDR1 SGHRS and CDR2 YFSETQ. This CDR3 contains 15 residues.

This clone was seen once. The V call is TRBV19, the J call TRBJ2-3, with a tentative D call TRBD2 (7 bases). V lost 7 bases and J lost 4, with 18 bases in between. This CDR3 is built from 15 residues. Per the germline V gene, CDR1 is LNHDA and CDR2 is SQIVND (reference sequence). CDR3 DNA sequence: TGTGCCAGTATGGATGGAGGGGGGGGCGCAGATACGCAGTATTTT. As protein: CASMDGGGGADTQYF.

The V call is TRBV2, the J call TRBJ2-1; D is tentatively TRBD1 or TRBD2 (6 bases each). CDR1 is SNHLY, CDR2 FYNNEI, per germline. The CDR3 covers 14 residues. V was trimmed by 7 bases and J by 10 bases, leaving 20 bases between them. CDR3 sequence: CASNMNGGRNEQFF. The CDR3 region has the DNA TGTGCCAGCAACATGAATGGGGGGCGTAACGAGCAGTTCTTC.

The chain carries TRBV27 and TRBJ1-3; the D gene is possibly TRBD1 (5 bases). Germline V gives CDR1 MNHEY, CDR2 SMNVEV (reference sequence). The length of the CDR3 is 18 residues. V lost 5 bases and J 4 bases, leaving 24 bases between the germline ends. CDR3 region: CASSGGGGASALGNTIYF. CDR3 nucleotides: TGTGCCAGCAGTGGCGGGGGGGGAGCCAGTGCTCTGGGAAACACCATATATTTT.

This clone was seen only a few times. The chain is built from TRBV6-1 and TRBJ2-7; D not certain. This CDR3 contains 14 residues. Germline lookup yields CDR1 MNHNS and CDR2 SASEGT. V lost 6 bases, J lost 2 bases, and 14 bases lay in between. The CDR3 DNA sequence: TGTGCCAGCAGCTTGTCCCCAGGCACCTACGAGCAGTACTTC. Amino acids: CASSLSPGTYEQYF.

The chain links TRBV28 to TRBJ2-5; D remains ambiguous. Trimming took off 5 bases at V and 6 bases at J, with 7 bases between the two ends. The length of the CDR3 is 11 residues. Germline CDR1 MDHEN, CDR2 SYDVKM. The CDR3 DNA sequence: TGTGCCAGCAGTAGGGTACAGACCCAGTACTTC. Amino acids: CASSRVQTQYF.

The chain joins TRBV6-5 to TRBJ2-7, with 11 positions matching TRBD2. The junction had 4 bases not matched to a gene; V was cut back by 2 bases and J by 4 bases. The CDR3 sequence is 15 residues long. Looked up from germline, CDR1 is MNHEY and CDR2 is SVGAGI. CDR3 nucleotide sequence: TGTGCCAGCAGTTACGGGTCTAGCGGGGGGTACGAGCAGTACTTC. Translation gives CASSYGSSGGYEQYF.

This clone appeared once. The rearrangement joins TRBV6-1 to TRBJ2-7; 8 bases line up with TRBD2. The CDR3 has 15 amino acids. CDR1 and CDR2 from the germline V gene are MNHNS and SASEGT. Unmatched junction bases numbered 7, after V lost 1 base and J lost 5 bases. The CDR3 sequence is CASSEETGGPDEQYF. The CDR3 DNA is TGTGCCAGCAGTGAAGAAACGGGAGGGCCCGACGAGCAGTACTTC.

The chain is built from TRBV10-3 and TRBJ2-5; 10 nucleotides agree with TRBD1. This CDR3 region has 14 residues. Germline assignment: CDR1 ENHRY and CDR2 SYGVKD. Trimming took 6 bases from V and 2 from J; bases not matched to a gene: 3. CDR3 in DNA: TGTGCCATCAGGCCGGGACAGGGGCAAGAGACCCAGTACTTC. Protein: CAIRPGQGQETQYF.

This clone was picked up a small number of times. The CDR3 DNA reads TGCGCCAGCAGTGAATTGCGGTTCAATGAGCAGTTCTTC. Its protein product is CASSELRFNEQFF. This chain links TRBV10-1 with TRBJ2-1; D uncertain. Germline V lookup: CDR1 WNHNN, CDR2 SYGVQD (reference sequence). V was cut by 3 bases and J by 6 bases, with 9 bases left in between. CDR3 length equals 13 residues.

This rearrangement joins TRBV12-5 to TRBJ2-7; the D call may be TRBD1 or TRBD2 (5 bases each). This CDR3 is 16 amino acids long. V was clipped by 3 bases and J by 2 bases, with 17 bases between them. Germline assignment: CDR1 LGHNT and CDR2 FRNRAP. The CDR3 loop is CASGFGRERGPYEQYF. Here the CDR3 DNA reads TGTGCTAGTGGTTTCGGTAGAGAAAGGGGACCCTACGAGCAGTACTTC.

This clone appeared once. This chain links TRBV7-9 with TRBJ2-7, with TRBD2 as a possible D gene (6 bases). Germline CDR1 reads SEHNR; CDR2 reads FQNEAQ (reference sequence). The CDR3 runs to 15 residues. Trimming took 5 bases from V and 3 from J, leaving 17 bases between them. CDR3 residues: CASSPSRGGNYEQYF. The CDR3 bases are TGTGCCAGCAGCCCATCCCGCGGAGGGAACTACGAGCAGTACTTC.

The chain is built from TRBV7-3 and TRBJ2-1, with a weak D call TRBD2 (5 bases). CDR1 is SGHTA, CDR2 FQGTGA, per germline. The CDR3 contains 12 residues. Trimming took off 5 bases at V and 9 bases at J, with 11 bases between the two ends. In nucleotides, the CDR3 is TGTGCCAGCAGCCAACTAGTAGGTGAGCAGTTCTTC. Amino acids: CASSQLVGEQFF.

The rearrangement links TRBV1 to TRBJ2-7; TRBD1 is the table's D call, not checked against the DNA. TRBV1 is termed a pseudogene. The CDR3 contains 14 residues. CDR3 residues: CTSSQDGQANEQYF. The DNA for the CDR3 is TGCACCAGCAGCCAAGATGGACAGGCGAACGAGCAGTACTTC.

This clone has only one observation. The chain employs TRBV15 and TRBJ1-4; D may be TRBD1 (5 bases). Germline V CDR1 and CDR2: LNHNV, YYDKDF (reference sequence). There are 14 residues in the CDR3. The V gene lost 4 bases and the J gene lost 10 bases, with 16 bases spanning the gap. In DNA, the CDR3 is TGTGCCACCAGCACCACCGTTGGGGGAGGAAAACTGTTTTTT. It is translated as CATSTTVGGGKLFF.